The next 3 T cell receptor beta chains were all read from a single sample in a study of blood T cell repertoires in COVID-19. The data were produced by immunoSEQ multiplex PCR, yet TCRdb's version contains in-frame clones alone and is incomplete. The sample carries around 250,000 clones, roughly 80% recorded once. Material for sequencing was peripheral blood. All receptors derive from a young woman with acute or convalescent COVID-19.

The gene calls are TRBV4-2 and TRBJ2-3; TRBD1 might be the D (6 bases). CDR1 LGHNA and CDR2 YNFKEQ come from the germline V gene. Trimming took off 4 bases at V and 3 bases at J, with 11 bases between the two ends. The CDR3 extends over 14 amino acids. This CDR3 is CASSLRGRTDTQYF. The CDR3 DNA sequence: TGTGCCAGCAGCCTCAGGGGCAGGACAGATACGCAGTATTTT.

This clone was found once. The chain combines TRBV19 with TRBJ1-1; 8 bases align to TRBD1. Trimming took 5 bases from V and 4 from J; bases not matched to a gene: 9. This CDR3 has 15 residues. The V gene's germline CDR1 is LNHDA and CDR2 SQIVND (reference sequence). The CDR3 coding sequence is TGTGCCAGTAGTTCCGCAGGGGGCGTCGGCACTGAAGCTTTCTTT. Amino acids: CASSSAGGVGTEAFF.

The chain has TRBV6-5 and TRBJ2-7, with 8 nucleotides matching TRBD1. Germline assignment: CDR1 MNHEY and CDR2 SVGAGI. CDR3 length: 13 amino acids. Germline trimming cut 8 bases from V and 1 base from J; bases unmatched to any gene: 4. The CDR3 region has the DNA TGTGCCAGCTTACAGGGGGTTTCCTACGAGCAGTACTTC. Translation gives CASLQGVSYEQYF.